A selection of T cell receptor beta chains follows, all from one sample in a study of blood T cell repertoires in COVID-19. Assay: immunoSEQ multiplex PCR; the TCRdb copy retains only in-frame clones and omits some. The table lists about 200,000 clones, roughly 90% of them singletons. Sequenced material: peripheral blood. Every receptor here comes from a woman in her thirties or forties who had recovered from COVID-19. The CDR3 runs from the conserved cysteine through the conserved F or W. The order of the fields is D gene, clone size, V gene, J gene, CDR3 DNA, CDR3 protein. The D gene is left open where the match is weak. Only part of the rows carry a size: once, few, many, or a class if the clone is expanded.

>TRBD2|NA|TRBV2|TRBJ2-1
TGTGCCAGCAGTGCCGAACTAGCGGGAGCCTACAATGAGCAGTTCTTC
CASSAELAGAYNEQFF
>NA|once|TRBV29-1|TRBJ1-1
TGCAGCGTTGTCCCGAGAGGAAGGAACACTGAAGCTTTCTTT
CSVVPRGRNTEAFF
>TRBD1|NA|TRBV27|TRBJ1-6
TGTGCCAGCAGTATCGGGACAGGGGGTAAATCACCCCTCCACTTT
CASSIGTGGKSPLHF
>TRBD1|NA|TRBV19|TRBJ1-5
TGTGCCAGTACGGGGACAGGGGTGCAGCCCCAGCATTTT
CASTGTGVQPQHF
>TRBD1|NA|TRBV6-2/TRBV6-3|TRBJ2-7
TGTGCCAGCAGCCGTACGCTGAACCGGGACAGGGGGTTGGACTTCCTAAACCCCTACTACGAGCAGTACTTC
CASSRTLNRDRGLDFLNPYYEQYF
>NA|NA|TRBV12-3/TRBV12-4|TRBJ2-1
TGTGCCAGCAGGCCATTGGGAGGGGGTGAGCAGTTCTTC
CASRPLGGGEQFF
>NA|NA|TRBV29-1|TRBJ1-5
TGCAGCGTTGAAGGAAGGGGGAGACAGCCCCAGCATTTT
CSVEGRGRQPQHF
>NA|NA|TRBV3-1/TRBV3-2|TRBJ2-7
TGTGCCAGCAGCCAAGATGGGGCCGGATTCCAGTACTTC
CASSQDGAGFQYF
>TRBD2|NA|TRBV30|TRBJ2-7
TGTGCCTGGAGGGGGGGGACTAGCGGGAGGACGAGCTCCTACGAGCAGTACTTC
CAWRGGTSGRTSSYEQYF
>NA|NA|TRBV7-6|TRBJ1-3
TGTGCCAGCAGCTTGGGGAGGGGAATGGGCAACACCATATATTTT
CASSLGRGMGNTIYF
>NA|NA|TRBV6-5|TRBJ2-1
TGTGCCAGCAGTTCTTATGGCGGGATCTCCTACAATGAGCAGTTCTTC
CASSSYGGISYNEQFF
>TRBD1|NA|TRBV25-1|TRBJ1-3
TGTGCCAGCGGGGACAGCCGTCACTCTGGAAACACCATATATTTT
CASGDSRHSGNTIYF
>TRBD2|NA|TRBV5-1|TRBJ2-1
TGCGCCAGCAGCTTGGGGACTAGCGGGAGGGGAAATGAGCAGTTCTTC
CASSLGTSGRGNEQFF
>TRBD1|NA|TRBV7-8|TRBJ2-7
TGTGCCAGCAGCCTCCGGGACAGGGTACGCGAGCAGTACTTC
CASSLRDRVREQYF
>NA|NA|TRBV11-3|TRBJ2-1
TGTGCCAGCAGCCTGCGACGAGGGGGGGATGAGCAGTTCTTC
CASSLRRGGDEQFF
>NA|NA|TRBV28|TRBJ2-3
TGTGCCAGCGGCACTAGGAGGGATTCAGATACGCAGTATTTT
CASGTRRDSDTQYF
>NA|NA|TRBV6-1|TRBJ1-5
TGTGCCAGCAGTGTTGGGGGGGATCAGCCCCAGCATTTT
CASSVGGDQPQHF
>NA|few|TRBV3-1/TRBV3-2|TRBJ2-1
TGTGCCAGCAGAGCTCGAGCTGGTCTAGCGAACTACAATGAGCAGTTCTTC
CASRARAGLANYNEQFF
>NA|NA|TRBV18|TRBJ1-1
TGTGCCAGCTCACAACCAAGTGGGGGGACTGAAGCTTTCTTT
CASSQPSGGTEAFF
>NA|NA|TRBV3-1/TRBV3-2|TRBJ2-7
TGTGCCAGCAGCCAAACCAGCTCCTACGAGCAGTACTTC
CASSQTSSYEQYF
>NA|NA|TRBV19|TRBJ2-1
TGTGCCAGTAGTATCCCGGGTTCCTACAATGAGCAGTTCTTC
CASSIPGSYNEQFF
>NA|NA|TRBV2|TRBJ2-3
TGTGCCAGCAGTGAGGGCGGGGCGGGAGATACGCAGTATTTT
CASSEGGAGDTQYF
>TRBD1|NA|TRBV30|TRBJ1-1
TGTGCCTGGAGTATCCCCCCGGGACAGTTGAACACTGAAGCTTTCTTT
CAWSIPPGQLNTEAFF
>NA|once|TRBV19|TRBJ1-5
TGTGCCAGTAGTAACCAGGGGAGCGGTCAGCCCCAGCATTTT
CASSNQGSGQPQHF
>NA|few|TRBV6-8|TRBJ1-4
TGTGCCAGCAGTTACCCTAAAACTAATGAAAAACTGTTTTTT
CASSYPKTNEKLFF
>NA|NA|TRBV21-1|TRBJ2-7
TGTGCCAGCAGCCCCACGGACAGGGGGAAAGACTACGAGCAGTACTTC
CASSPTDRGKDYEQYF
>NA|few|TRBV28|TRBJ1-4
TGTGCCAGCAGGGATCAGGATGGAGAAAAACTGTTTTTT
CASRDQDGEKLFF
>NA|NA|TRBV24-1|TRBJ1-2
TGTGCCACAGCAACAGGGAGTTATGGCTACACCTTC
CATATGSYGYTF
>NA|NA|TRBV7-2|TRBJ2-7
TGTGCCAGCAGCCCCGGCCAGGGGCTCGAGCAGTACTTC
CASSPGQGLEQYF
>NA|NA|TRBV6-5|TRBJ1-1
TGTGCCAGCATTGGATTGGGGGGAGGCACTGAAGCTTTCTTT
CASIGLGGGTEAFF
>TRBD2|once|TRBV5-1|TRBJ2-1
TGCGCCAGCAGCTTGGAGAGCGGGAGGGTTGAGCAGTTCTTC
CASSLESGRVEQFF
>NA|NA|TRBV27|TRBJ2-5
TGTGCCAGCAGTGTGGGACTCCCGCAAGAGACCCAGTACTTC
CASSVGLPQETQYF
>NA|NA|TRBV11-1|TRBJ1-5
TGTGCCAGCAGCTCACAGGTCAATCAGCCCCAGCATTTT
CASSSQVNQPQHF
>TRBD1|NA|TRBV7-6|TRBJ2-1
TGTGCCAGCAGCTCCTCCGGGACAGGGGGCCGAAATGAGCAGTTCTTC
CASSSSGTGGRNEQFF
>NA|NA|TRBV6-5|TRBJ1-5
TGTGCCAGCAGTTACTCTCCAGGCGATAGCAATCAGCCCCAGCATTTT
CASSYSPGDSNQPQHF
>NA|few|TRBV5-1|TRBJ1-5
TGCGCCAGCAGCCCAGGGACGGGGGATCAGCCCCAGCATTTT
CASSPGTGDQPQHF
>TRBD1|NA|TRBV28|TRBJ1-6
TGTGCCAGCAGTCGACAGGGGGCGCTTTATAATTCACCCCTCCACTTT
CASSRQGALYNSPLHF
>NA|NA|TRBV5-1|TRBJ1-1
TGCGCCAGCAGCTTGGGATGGGTTTCGGGCAGGGAGAACACTGAAGCTTTCTTT
CASSLGWVSGRENTEAFF
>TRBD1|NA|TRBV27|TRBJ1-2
TGTGCCAGCAGTTGGGTCGGGACAGCGGTCCAATCTGGCTACACCTTC
CASSWVGTAVQSGYTF
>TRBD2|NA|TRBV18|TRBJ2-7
TGTGCCAGCTCACCACCCCGACTAGCGGGACAGTTATACGAGCAGTACTTC
CASSPPRLAGQLYEQYF